The present T cell receptor (beta chain) was sequenced within a study of blood T cell repertoires in COVID-19. Study background: Donors in the United States, Italy and Spain gave samples during acute or convalescent COVID-19. T cells, B-cell-depleted T cells, or PBMCs provided the cDNA or gDNA that served as material.

Source study methods: Amplification from reference gene primers served as the basis for estimated nucleated cell counts. The method was immunoSEQ multiplex PCR; TCRdb's version includes in-frame clones alone and lacks a portion of them. The V and J calls and the clone size are those of that table, but D and trimming were determined from the DNA. The table records over 90,000 clones, roughly 84% of them present only once. This clone was recorded only once. The CDR3 length is 16 residues. Germline V gives CDR1 LNHDA, CDR2 SQIVND (reference sequence). The V gene lost 4 bases and the J gene lost 1 base, with 14 bases spanning the gap.

The receptor comes from a woman in her sixties or seventies in a cohort sampled during active or convalescent COVID-19. Material: peripheral blood. The gene calls are TRBV19 and TRBJ1-5; no clear D gene. The CDR3 DNA reads TGTGCCAGTAGTAAACAGTACGTGAAAAGCAATCAGCCCCAGCATTTT. Residues: CASSKQYVKSNQPQHF.